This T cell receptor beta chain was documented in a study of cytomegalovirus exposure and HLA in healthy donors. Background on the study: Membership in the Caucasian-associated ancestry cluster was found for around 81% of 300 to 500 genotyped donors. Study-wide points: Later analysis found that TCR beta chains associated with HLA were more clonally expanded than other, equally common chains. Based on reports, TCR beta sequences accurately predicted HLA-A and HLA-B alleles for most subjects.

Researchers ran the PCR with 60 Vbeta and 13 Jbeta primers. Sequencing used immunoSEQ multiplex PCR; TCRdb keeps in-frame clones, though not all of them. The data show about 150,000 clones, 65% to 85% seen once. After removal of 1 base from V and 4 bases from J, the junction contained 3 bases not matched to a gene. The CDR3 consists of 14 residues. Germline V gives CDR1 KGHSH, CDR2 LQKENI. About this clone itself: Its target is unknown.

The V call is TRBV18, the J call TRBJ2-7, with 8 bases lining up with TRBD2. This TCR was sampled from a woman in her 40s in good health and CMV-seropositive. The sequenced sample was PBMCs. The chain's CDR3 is CASSPQREWYEQYF. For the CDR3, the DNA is TGTGCCAGCTCACCACAGCGGGAGTGGTACGAGCAGTACTTC. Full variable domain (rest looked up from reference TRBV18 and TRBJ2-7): NAGVMQNPRHLVRRRGQEARLRCSPMKGHSHVYWYRQLPEEGLKFMVYLQKENIIDESGMPKERFSAEFPKEGPSILRIQQVVRGDSAAYFCASSPQREWYEQYFGPGTRLTVT.